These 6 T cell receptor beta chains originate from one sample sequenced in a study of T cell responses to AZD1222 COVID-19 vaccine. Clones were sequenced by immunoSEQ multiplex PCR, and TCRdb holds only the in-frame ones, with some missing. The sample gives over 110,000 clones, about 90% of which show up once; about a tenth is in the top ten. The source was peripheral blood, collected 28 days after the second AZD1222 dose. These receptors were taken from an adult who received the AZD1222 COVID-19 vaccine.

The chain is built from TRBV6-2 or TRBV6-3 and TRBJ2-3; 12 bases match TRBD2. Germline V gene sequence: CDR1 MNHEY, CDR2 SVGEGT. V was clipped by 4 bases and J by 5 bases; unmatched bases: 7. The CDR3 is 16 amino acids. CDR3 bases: TGTGCCAGCAGTTCAACTAGCGGGGGGCGGGTAGATACGCAGTATTTT. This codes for CASSSTSGGRVDTQYF.

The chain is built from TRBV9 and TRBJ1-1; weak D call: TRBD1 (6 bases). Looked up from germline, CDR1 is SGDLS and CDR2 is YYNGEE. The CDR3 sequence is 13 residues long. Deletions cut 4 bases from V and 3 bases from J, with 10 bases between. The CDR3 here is CASSNRVDTEAFF. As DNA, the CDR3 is TGTGCCAGCAGCAACAGGGTAGACACTGAAGCTTTCTTT.

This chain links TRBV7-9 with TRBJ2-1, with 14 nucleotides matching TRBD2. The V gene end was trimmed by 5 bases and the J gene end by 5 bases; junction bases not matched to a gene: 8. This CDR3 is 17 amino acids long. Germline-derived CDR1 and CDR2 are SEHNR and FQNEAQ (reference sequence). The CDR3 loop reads CASSQTSGRAKDNEQFF. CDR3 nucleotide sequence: TGTGCCAGCAGCCAGACTAGCGGGAGGGCCAAAGACAATGAGCAGTTCTTC.

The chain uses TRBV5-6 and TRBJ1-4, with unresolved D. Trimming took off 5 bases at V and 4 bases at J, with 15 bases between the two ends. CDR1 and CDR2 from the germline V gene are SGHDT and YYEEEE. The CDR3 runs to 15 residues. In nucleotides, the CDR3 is TGTGCCAGCAGAACTACCTTCGGGGTTAATGAAAAACTGTTTTTT. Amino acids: CASRTTFGVNEKLFF. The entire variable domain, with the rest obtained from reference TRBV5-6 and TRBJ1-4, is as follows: DAGVTQSPTHLIKTRGQQVTLRCSPKSGHDTVSWYQQALGQGPQFIFQYYEEEERQRGNFPDRFSGHQFPNYSSELNVNALLLGDSALYLCASRTTFGVNEKLFFGSGTQLSVL.

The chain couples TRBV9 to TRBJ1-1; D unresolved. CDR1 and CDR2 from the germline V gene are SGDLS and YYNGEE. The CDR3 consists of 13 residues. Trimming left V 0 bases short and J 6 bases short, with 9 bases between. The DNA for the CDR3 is TGTGCCAGCAGCGTAGGATATTCGGCTGAAGCTTTCTTT. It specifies CASSVGYSAEAFF.

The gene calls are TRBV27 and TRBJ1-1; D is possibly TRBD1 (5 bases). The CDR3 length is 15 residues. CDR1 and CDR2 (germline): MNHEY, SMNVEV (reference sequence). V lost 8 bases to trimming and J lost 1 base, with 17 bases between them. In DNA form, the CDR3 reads TGTGCCAGCGGCGGGGGGTCCCCCTCGAACACTGAAGCTTTCTTT. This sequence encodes CASGGGSPSNTEAFF.